What follows is one T cell receptor (beta chain) and its context. The data belong to a study of OX40 agonist ivuxolimab in advanced cancers. The CDR3 totals 18 residues. With 5 bases clipped from V and 1 base from J, the junction kept 11 bases outside the gene matches. Germline V lookup: CDR1 SGHVS, CDR2 FNYEAQ. Clones were sequenced by immunoSEQ multiplex PCR, and TCRdb holds only the in-frame ones, with some missing. The sample shows 66,000 or so clones, around 85% of them seen only once. The sequence came from an adult with an advanced solid tumor such as melanoma, head and neck, liver or kidney cancer. Sequences were derived from CD4+ or CD8+ T cells sorted from blood, sampled in a trial of the OX40 agonist ivuxolimab. The chain employs TRBV7-6 and TRBJ2-1; 10 positions agree with TRBD1. DNA for the CDR3: TGTGCCAGCAGCCCGTCGTTGGGACAGGGGAGGTCCTACAATGAGCAGTTCTTC. Protein: CASSPSLGQGRSYNEQFF.